This T cell receptor (beta chain) was found in a study of early T cells in non-severe SARS-CoV-2 infection. Germline-derived CDR1 and CDR2 are SGHNT and YYREEE (reference sequence). The V segment lost 3 bases and the J segment 7 bases; nucleotides outside the gene matches: 5. The CDR3 extends over 15 amino acids. TCRdb re-called the 5' RACE reads through MiXCR, storing one row per CDR3 protein. The sample consists of roughly 24,000 distinct CDR3 sequences, about 5% of them appearing once. This clonotype has at least ten counts. This chain links TRBV5-4 with TRBJ2-2; 11 bases match TRBD1. Specimen: whole blood. This sequence originates from an adult who was a healthcare worker with PCR-confirmed SARS-CoV-2 infection or an uninfected control (not recorded which). This CDR3 reads CASSSWTGGSGELFF. In DNA form, the CDR3 reads TGTGCCAGCAGCTCCTGGACAGGGGGCAGCGGGGAGCTGTTTTTT.